These 11 T cell receptor beta chains share one sample of origin, sequenced in a study of control samples from healthy donors and cancer patients. Produced via immunoSEQ multiplex PCR; TCRdb's table is partial and in-frame only. Here the sample spans 130,000 or so clones, roughly 90% being singletons. Source material: blood. The origin of the receptors is a man aged 50-59 years in good health.

The chain carries TRBV20-1 and TRBJ1-2, with D unclear. CDR3 length: 8 residues. Germline CDR1 DFQATT, CDR2 SNEGSKA (reference sequence). V lost 5 bases, J lost 10 bases, and 5 bases lay in between. This CDR3 is CSAPIYTF. The CDR3 DNA is TGCAGTGCTCCGATCTACACCTTC.

The chain recombines TRBV5-1 with TRBJ1-1, with 7 bases matching TRBD1. The length of the CDR3 is 15 residues. After removal of 0 bases from V and 2 bases from J, the junction contained 4 bases not matched to a gene. Per germline, CDR1 SGHRS and CDR2 YFSETQ. The CDR3 DNA sequence: TGCGCCAGCAGCTTGGAAGGGACAGTAAACACTGAAGCTTTCTTT. Amino acids: CASSLEGTVNTEAFF.

The chain has TRBV27 and TRBJ1-2; 11 nucleotides match TRBD1. Germline CDR1 and CDR2: MNHEY and SMNVEV (reference sequence). J lost 2 bases, V lost 6 bases, and 14 bases had no gene match. This CDR3 has 18 residues. The CDR3 nucleotides are TGTGCCAGCAGCCCGGGACAGGGGGTTTTACTCCCGAACTATGGCTACACCTTC. Protein: CASSPGQGVLLPNYGYTF.

This chain links TRBV3-1 (or the pseudogene TRBV3-2) with TRBJ2-7, with 10 bases that match TRBD1. The CDR3 runs 13 residues. Unmatched junction bases numbered 4, after V lost 6 bases and J lost 5 bases. The germline CDR1 and CDR2 sequences are LGHDT and YNNKEL (reference sequence). CDR3 protein: CASRDRGSHEQYF. CDR3 DNA: TGTGCCAGCAGGGACAGGGGGTCCCACGAGCAGTACTTC.

The J gene is TRBJ2-2, the V gene TRBV18, with 8 bases identical to TRBD1. The germline gives CDR1 KGHSH, CDR2 LQKENI. V was clipped by 2 bases and J by 2 bases; unmatched bases: 4. This CDR3 is 16 amino acids long. The CDR3 nucleotides are TGTGCCAGCTCACCATTCGGACAGGGAAACACCGGGGAGCTGTTTTTT. Protein sequence: CASSPFGQGNTGELFF. Based on the CDR3 plus reference TRBV18 and TRBJ2-2, the full variable domain is NAGVMQNPRHLVRRRGQEARLRCSPMKGHSHVYWYRQLPEEGLKFMVYLQKENIIDESGMPKERFSAEFPKEGPSILRIQQVVRGDSAAYFCASSPFGQGNTGELFFGEGSRLTVL.

A single count supports this clone. The chain couples TRBV5-4 to TRBJ2-5, with D possibly matching TRBD2 (6 bases). V lost 0 bases to trimming and J lost 6 bases, with 15 bases between them. Germline V gene sequence: CDR1 SGHNT, CDR2 YYREEE (reference sequence). This CDR3 has 15 amino acids. CDR3 in DNA: TGTGCCAGCAGCTTGGCCTTATCTAGCGCGCAGACCCAGTACTTC. Translated: CASSLALSSAQTQYF.

This clone was seen a single time. This sequence joins TRBV27 and TRBJ2-1; the match to TRBD1 covers 12 bases. CDR1 and CDR2 from the germline V gene are MNHEY and SMNVEV (reference sequence). The CDR3 runs to 16 residues. V was clipped by 6 bases and J by 3 bases; unmatched bases: 6. The CDR3 sequence is CASSRGQGANYNEQFF. The DNA for the CDR3 is TGTGCCAGCAGCCGGGGACAGGGGGCCAACTACAATGAGCAGTTCTTC.

This clone was seen a single time. This chain joins TRBV19 and TRBJ2-3; 12 bases are a match to TRBD2. The J segment lost 4 bases and the V segment lost 6 bases, leaving 2 bases of the junction unmatched. The germline V gene encodes CDR1 LNHDA and CDR2 SQIVND (reference sequence). The CDR3 sequence is 14 residues long. This chain's CDR3 is CASRPSGGADTQYF. The CDR3 nucleotides read TGTGCCAGTAGACCTAGCGGGGGGGCAGATACGCAGTATTTT.

This clone was seen only once. This chain joins TRBV5-4 and TRBJ2-3; D possibly corresponds to TRBD2 (6 bases). V was clipped by 0 bases and J by 1 base, with 12 bases between them. Germline CDR1 SGHNT, CDR2 YYREEE (reference sequence). The CDR3 length is 16 residues. The CDR3 sequence: CASSLAVERGTDTQYF. In DNA, the CDR3 is TGTGCCAGCAGCTTGGCGGTAGAGCGGGGCACAGATACGCAGTATTTT.

This clone was found a few times. The V gene is TRBV5-1, the J gene TRBJ2-1; tentatively, D is TRBD1 (6 bases). Germline assignment: CDR1 SGHRS and CDR2 YFSETQ. The CDR3 spans 16 residues. Trimming removed 0 bases at V and 1 base at J, with 11 bases between. The CDR3 DNA follows: TGCGCCAGCAGCTTGGGGGCAGGGGTGTCCTACAATGAGCAGTTCTTC. Encoded protein: CASSLGAGVSYNEQFF.

This clone was observed many times. The chain couples TRBV10-3 to TRBJ2-7; weak D call: TRBD2 (7 bases). Per the germline V gene, CDR1 is ENHRY and CDR2 is SYGVKD. The CDR3 has 14 amino acids. The V end lost 4 bases, the J end lost 3 bases, and 13 bases lay between the germline ends. For the CDR3, the DNA is TGTGCCATCAGTGTAAAGGGGGGGGGCTACGAGCAGTACTTC. The encoded protein is CAISVKGGGYEQYF.